The clone carrying this T cell receptor (beta chain) is judged medium-sized. Clones were read by immunoSEQ multiplex PCR, and TCRdb kept only the in-frame ones, dropping some. The data contain 5,500 to 6,500 clones, more than 50% of them singletons. The sample is drawn from a study of sequential checkpoint blockade in melanoma. Study details: After both sequences, patients received maintenance nivolumab.

With 4 bases clipped from V and 6 bases from J, the junction kept 2 bases outside the gene matches. The CDR3 spans 14 residues. Germline values: CDR1 SGHVS, CDR2 FNYEAQ. Noted treatment: randomized to nivolumab then ipilimumab (arm A) or the reverse (arm B). DNA-damaging chemotherapy had not been given to any patient beforehand. From thawed PBMCs, live CD3+CD8+ cells negative for CD19 and CD56 were sorted. Here the sequenced sample was CD8+ T cells sorted from blood (inferred from file names), taken from a patient given nivolumab and ipilimumab in sequence. This receptor was obtained from a human donor with melanoma. The chain has TRBV7-6 and TRBJ1-6; 8 bases map to TRBD1. The DNA for the CDR3 is TGTGCCAGCAGCTCCGACAGGGGTAATTCACCCCTCCACTTT. Translating it yields CASSSDRGNSPLHF.